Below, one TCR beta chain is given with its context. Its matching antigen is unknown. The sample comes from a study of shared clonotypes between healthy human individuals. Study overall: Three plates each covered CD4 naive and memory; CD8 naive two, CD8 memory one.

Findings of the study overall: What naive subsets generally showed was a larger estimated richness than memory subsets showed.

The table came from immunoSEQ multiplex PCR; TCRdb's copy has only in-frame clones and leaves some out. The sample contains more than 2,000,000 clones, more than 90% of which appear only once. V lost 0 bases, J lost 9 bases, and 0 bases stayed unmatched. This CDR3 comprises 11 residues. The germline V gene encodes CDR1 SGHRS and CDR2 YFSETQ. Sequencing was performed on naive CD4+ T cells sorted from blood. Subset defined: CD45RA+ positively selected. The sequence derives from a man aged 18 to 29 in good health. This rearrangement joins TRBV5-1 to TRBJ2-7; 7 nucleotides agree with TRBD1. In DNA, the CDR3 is TGCGCCAGCAGCTTGGGACAGGGGCAGTACTTC. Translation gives CASSLGQGQYF. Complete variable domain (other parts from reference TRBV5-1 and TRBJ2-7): KAGVTQTPRYLIKTRGQQVTLSCSPISGHRSVSWYQQTPGQGLQFLFEYFSETQRNKGNFPGRFSGRQFSNSRSEMNVSTLELGDSALYLCASSLGQGQYFGPGTRLTVT.